The rows below give T cell receptor beta chains drawn from one sample of a study of T cells after yellow fever vaccination. TCRdb used MiXCR to reprocess the 5' RACE reads, holding one entry per CDR3 protein. The sample includes 400,000 or so distinct CDR3 sequences, approximately 10% seen only once; the top ten take 18%. This sample comprised PBMCs, obtained on the day of the first yellow fever vaccination. These receptors were collected from a man aged 18 to 30 who received the YFV17D yellow fever vaccine. Both conserved end residues are part of each CDR3. A D gene is named only where the DNA matches it firmly. Clone size is stated in some rows and not others, as once, few, many or a class when expanded.

CDR3: CASSSNLAGGTPGTDTQYF; DNA: TGTGCCAGCAGTTCAAATCTAGCGGGGGGAACCCCTGGCACAGATACGCAGTATTTT; size: few; length: 19; D: TRBD2; J: TRBJ2-3; V: TRBV12-3/TRBV12-4
CDR3: CASRAPWNTEAFF; DNA: TGTGCCAGTAGGGCGCCCTGGAACACTGAAGCTTTCTTT; size: .; length: 13; D: .; J: TRBJ1-1; V: TRBV28
CDR3: CASSFSQEHGYTF; DNA: TGCGCCAGCAGCTTCTCGCAGGAGCATGGCTACACCTTC; size: .; length: 13; D: .; J: TRBJ1-2; V: TRBV5-1
CDR3: CASSLFSFSGQGYSGELFF; DNA: TGTGCCAGCAGTTTATTTTCATTTTCGGGACAGGGTTACAGCGGGGAGCTGTTTTTT; size: .; length: 19; D: TRBD1; J: TRBJ2-2; V: TRBV27
CDR3: CASSFAIRLAIAKNIQYF; DNA: TGTGCCAGCAGTTTTGCCATTCGGCTAGCGATAGCCAAAAACATTCAGTACTTC; size: .; length: 18; D: .; J: TRBJ2-4; V: TRBV28
CDR3: CASSEWAGEETQYF; DNA: TGTGCCAGCAGCGAATGGGCAGGGGAGGAGACCCAGTACTTC; size: many; length: 14; D: .; J: TRBJ2-5; V: TRBV9
CDR3: CASWSSGASDTQYF; DNA: TGCGCCAGCTGGAGTAGCGGGGCCTCAGATACGCAGTATTTT; size: .; length: 14; D: TRBD2; J: TRBJ2-3; V: TRBV10-2
CDR3: CSARLMNRGRNNEQFF; DNA: TGCAGTGCTAGACTAATGAACAGGGGCCGAAACAATGAGCAGTTCTTC; size: .; length: 16; D: TRBD1; J: TRBJ2-1; V: TRBV20-1
CDR3: CASSQKRGQETQYF; DNA: TGTGCCAGCAGCCAAAAACGGGGGCAAGAGACCCAGTACTTC; size: .; length: 14; D: .; J: TRBJ2-5; V: TRBV14
CDR3: CSASRGAGNTIYF; DNA: TGCAGTGCTAGTCGGGGGGCTGGAAACACCATATATTTT; size: many; length: 13; D: .; J: TRBJ1-3; V: TRBV20-1
CDR3: CASNRQGPYNEQFF; DNA: TGTGCCAGCAACAGACAGGGTCCCTACAATGAGCAGTTCTTC; size: few; length: 14; D: TRBD1; J: TRBJ2-1; V: TRBV9
CDR3: CASSTPGLASDKNIQYF; DNA: TGTGCCAGCAGCACCCCGGGACTAGCTTCTGACAAAAACATTCAGTACTTC; size: few; length: 17; D: TRBD2; J: TRBJ2-4; V: TRBV7-2
CDR3: CASSFRYTRDNEQFF; DNA: TGTGCCAGCAGCTTTCGGTACACCCGAGACAATGAGCAGTTCTTC; size: .; length: 15; D: .; J: TRBJ2-1; V: TRBV7-6
CDR3: CASSPATGARSYEQYF; DNA: TGTGCCAGCTCACCGGCCACAGGGGCCAGGTCCTACGAGCAGTACTTC; size: once; length: 16; D: TRBD1; J: TRBJ2-7; V: TRBV18
CDR3: CASSLVGRGPWNSPLHF; DNA: TGCGCCAGCAGCTTGGTCGGCAGGGGGCCGTGGAATTCACCCCTCCACTTT; size: few; length: 17; D: TRBD1; J: TRBJ1-6; V: TRBV5-1
CDR3: CASSWDSDQPQHF; DNA: TGTGCCAGCAGCTGGGACAGCGATCAGCCCCAGCATTTT; size: few; length: 13; D: TRBD1; J: TRBJ1-5; V: TRBV7-6
CDR3: CAWTWRTPPNEQYF; DNA: TGTGCCTGGACGTGGAGGACCCCGCCCAACGAGCAGTACTTC; size: few; length: 14; D: .; J: TRBJ2-7; V: TRBV30
CDR3: CSVDRAVETQYF; DNA: TGCAGCGTCGACAGGGCTGTTGAGACCCAGTACTTC; size: few; length: 12; D: TRBD1; J: TRBJ2-5; V: TRBV29-1
CDR3: CATSDFAQRRNEQFF; DNA: TGTGCCACCAGTGATTTCGCCCAGCGTCGCAATGAGCAGTTCTTC; size: few; length: 15; D: .; J: TRBJ2-1; V: TRBV24-1
CDR3: CRALGGTEAFF; DNA: TGCCGGGCCTTGGGGGGCACTGAAGCTTTCTTT; size: few; length: 11; D: .; J: TRBJ1-1; V: TRBV20-1
CDR3: CASSLTGWNEQFF; DNA: TGTGCCAGCAGCTTGACAGGGTGGAATGAGCAGTTCTTC; size: .; length: 13; D: .; J: TRBJ2-1; V: TRBV5-6
CDR3: CASSDGQAEGTQYF; DNA: TGCGCCAGCAGCGACGGACAGGCGGAGGGTACGCAGTATTTT; size: many; length: 14; D: .; J: TRBJ2-3; V: TRBV5-1
CDR3: CASSLAQFQPQHF; DNA: TGTGCCAGCAGTTTAGCCCAATTTCAGCCCCAGCATTTT; size: .; length: 13; D: .; J: TRBJ1-5; V: TRBV28
CDR3: CASSASTSGQETQYF; DNA: TGTGCCAGCAGCGCCTCGACTAGCGGACAAGAGACCCAGTACTTC; size: few; length: 15; D: TRBD2; J: TRBJ2-5; V: TRBV3-1
CDR3: CASSSSLVGFYEQYF; DNA: TGTGCCAGCAGTTCCTCCCTTGTGGGGTTTTACGAGCAGTACTTC; size: .; length: 15; D: .; J: TRBJ2-7; V: TRBV27
CDR3: CASLTSPGQYGYTF; DNA: TGCGCCAGTCTTACTTCACCGGGACAGTATGGCTACACCTTC; size: few; length: 14; D: TRBD1; J: TRBJ1-2; V: TRBV5-1
CDR3: CASSPGQGIRYGYTF; DNA: TGTGCCAGCAGCCCCGGACAGGGCATTCGCTATGGCTACACCTTC; size: .; length: 15; D: TRBD1; J: TRBJ1-2; V: TRBV7-2
CDR3: CSAREGTPNQPQHF; DNA: TGCAGTGCTAGAGAGGGGACGCCAAATCAGCCCCAGCATTTT; size: .; length: 14; D: .; J: TRBJ1-5; V: TRBV20-1
CDR3: CASSLLFRHGLAGAPLAKNIQYF; DNA: TGTGCCAGCAGTTTACTTTTTCGTCACGGACTAGCGGGGGCACCCCTAGCCAAAAACATTCAGTACTTC; size: many; length: 23; D: TRBD2; J: TRBJ2-4; V: TRBV28
CDR3: CASGRDNHAETQYF; DNA: TGCGCCAGTGGCCGGGACAACCATGCAGAGACCCAGTACTTC; size: .; length: 14; D: .; J: TRBJ2-5; V: TRBV5-1
CDR3: CSARGNRGTSNTGELFF; DNA: TGCAGTGCTAGAGGCAATAGGGGGACGTCGAACACCGGGGAGCTGTTTTTT; size: few; length: 17; D: .; J: TRBJ2-2; V: TRBV20-1
CDR3: CASRGEVDTEAFF; DNA: TGTGCCAGCAGGGGGGAAGTTGACACTGAAGCTTTCTTT; size: few; length: 13; D: .; J: TRBJ1-1; V: TRBV2
CDR3: CASSFRDRVSGYTF; DNA: TGTGCCAGCAGCTTCCGGGACAGGGTGAGCGGCTACACCTTC; size: .; length: 14; D: TRBD1; J: TRBJ1-2; V: TRBV5-6
CDR3: CASSPPPQDTQYF; DNA: TGTGCCAGCAGCCCCCCCCCTCAAGATACGCAGTATTTT; size: few; length: 13; D: .; J: TRBJ2-3; V: TRBV7-2
CDR3: CASSFPGQGSSYNSPLHF; DNA: TGTGCCAGCAGTTTCCCGGGACAGGGGAGCTCCTATAATTCACCCCTCCACTTT; size: few; length: 18; D: TRBD1; J: TRBJ1-6; V: TRBV28
CDR3: CASSYPTRAETQYF; DNA: TGTGCCAGCAGTTACCCAACTAGGGCAGAGACCCAGTACTTC; size: few; length: 14; D: .; J: TRBJ2-5; V: TRBV6-2/TRBV6-3
CDR3: CASSPEGPLHF; DNA: TGTGCCAGCAGCCCTGAGGGACCCCTCCACTTT; size: .; length: 11; D: .; J: TRBJ1-6; V: TRBV5-6
CDR3: CATSDVSGGVGSYNEQFF; DNA: TGTGCCACCAGTGATGTTAGCGGGGGGGTCGGCTCCTACAATGAGCAGTTCTTC; size: .; length: 18; D: TRBD2; J: TRBJ2-1; V: TRBV24-1
CDR3: CSASGLITSNQPQHF; DNA: TGCAGTGCTAGCGGTCTTATAACCAGCAATCAGCCCCAGCATTTT; size: few; length: 15; D: .; J: TRBJ1-5; V: TRBV20-1